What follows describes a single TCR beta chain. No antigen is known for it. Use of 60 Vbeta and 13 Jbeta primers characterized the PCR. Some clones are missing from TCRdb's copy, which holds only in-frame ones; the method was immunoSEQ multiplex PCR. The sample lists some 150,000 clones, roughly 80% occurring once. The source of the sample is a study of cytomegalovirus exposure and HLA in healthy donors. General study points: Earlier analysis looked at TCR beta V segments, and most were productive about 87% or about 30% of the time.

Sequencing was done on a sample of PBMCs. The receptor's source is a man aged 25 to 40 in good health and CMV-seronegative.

Here the CDR3 DNA reads TGTGCCAGCAGCTGGGACAGGGGGGAAGGCTACACCTTC. This translates into CASSWDRGEGYTF. This chain links TRBV5-4 with TRBJ1-2, with 11 positions matching TRBD1. J was trimmed by 8 bases and V by 3 bases; bases with no gene match: 3. The germline CDR1 and CDR2 sequences are SGHNT and YYREEE (reference sequence). The CDR3 loop spans 13 amino acids.